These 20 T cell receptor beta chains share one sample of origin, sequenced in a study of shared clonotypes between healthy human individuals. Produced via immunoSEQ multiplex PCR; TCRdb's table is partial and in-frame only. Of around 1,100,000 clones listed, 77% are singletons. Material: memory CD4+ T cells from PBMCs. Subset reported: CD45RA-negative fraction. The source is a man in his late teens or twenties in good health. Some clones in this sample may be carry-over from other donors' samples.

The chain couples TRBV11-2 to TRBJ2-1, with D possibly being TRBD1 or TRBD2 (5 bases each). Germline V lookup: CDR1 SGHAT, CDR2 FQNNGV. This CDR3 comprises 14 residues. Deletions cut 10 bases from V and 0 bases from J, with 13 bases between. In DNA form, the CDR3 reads TGTGCCACCGGGGCATTTAGCTCCTACAATGAGCAGTTCTTC. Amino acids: CATGAFSSYNEQFF.

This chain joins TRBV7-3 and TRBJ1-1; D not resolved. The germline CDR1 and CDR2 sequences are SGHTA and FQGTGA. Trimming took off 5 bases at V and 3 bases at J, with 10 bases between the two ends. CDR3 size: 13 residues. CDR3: CASSPVRDTEAFF. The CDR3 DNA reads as TGTGCCAGCAGCCCGGTCCGAGACACTGAAGCTTTCTTT.

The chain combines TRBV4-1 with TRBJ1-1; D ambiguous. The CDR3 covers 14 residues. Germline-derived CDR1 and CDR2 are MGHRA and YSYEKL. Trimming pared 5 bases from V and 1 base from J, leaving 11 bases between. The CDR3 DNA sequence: TGCGCCAGCAGCGCCCAGCGCGGGAACACTGAAGCTTTCTTT. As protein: CASSAQRGNTEAFF.

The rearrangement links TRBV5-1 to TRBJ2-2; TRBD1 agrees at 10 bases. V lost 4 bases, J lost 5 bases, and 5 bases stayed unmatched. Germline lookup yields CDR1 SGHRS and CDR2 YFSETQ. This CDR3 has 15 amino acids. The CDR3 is CASSMTDRGTGELFF. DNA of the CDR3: TGCGCCAGCAGCATGACGGACAGGGGGACCGGGGAGCTGTTTTTT.

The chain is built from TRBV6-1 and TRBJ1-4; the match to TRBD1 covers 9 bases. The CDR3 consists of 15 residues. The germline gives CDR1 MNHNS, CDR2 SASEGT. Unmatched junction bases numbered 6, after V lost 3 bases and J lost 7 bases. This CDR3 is CASSDPGTGSEKLFF. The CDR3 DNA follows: TGTGCCAGCAGTGATCCCGGGACAGGGAGTGAAAAACTGTTTTTT.

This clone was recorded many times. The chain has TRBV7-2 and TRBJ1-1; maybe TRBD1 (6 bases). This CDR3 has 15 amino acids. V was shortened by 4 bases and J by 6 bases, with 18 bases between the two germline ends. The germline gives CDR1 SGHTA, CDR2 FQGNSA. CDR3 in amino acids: CASSSYGTIQAEAFF. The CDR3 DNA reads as TGTGCCAGCAGCTCCTACGGGACAATACAAGCTGAAGCTTTCTTT.

The CDR3 sequence is CASSSPGTSGVTSTDTQYF. CDR3 sequence (DNA): TGCGCCAGCAGCTCTCCCGGGACTAGCGGGGTAACTAGCACAGATACGCAGTATTTT. The rearrangement joins TRBV5-1 to TRBJ2-3, with 13 bases matching TRBD2. Germline lookup yields CDR1 SGHRS and CDR2 YFSETQ. Trimming at V came to 3 bases and at J to 0 bases, leaving 10 bases not matched to a gene. This CDR3 contains 19 residues.

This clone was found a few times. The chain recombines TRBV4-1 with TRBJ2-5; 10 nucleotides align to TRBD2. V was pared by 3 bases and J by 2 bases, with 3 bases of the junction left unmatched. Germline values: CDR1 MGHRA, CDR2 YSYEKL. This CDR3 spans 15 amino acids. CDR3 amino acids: CASSHLGLAQETQYF. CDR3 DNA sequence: TGCGCCAGCAGCCATCTGGGACTAGCGCAAGAGACCCAGTACTTC.

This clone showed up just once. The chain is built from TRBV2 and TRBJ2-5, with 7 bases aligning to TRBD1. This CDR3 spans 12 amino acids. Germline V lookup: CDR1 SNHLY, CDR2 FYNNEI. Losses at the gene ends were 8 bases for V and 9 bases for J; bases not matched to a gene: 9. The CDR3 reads CASHRGDGAQYF. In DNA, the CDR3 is TGTGCCAGCCACAGGGGTGATGGCGCCCAGTACTTC.

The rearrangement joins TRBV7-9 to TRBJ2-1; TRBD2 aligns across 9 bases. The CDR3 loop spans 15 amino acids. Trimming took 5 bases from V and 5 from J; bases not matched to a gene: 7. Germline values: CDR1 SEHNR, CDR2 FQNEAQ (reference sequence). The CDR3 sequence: CASSQRLAAHNEQFF. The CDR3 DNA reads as TGTGCCAGCAGCCAACGACTAGCGGCCCACAATGAGCAGTTCTTC.

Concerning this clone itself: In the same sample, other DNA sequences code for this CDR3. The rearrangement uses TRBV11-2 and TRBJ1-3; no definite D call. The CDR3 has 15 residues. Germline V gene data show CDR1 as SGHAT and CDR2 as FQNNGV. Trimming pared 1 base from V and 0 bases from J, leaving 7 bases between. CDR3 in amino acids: CASSLGAYSGNTIYF. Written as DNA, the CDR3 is TGTGCCAGCAGCTTAGGGGCCTACTCTGGAAACACCATATATTTT.

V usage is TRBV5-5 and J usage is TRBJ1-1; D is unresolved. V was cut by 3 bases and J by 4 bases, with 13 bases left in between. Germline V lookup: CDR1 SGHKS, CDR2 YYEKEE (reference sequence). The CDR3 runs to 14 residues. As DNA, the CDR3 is TGTGCCAGCAGCTCGCCCCGGACGCTCACTGAAGCTTTCTTT. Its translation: CASSSPRTLTEAFF.

The CDR3 here is CASSTGQAEAFF. The CDR3 DNA sequence: TGTGCCAGCTCAACGGGACAGGCTGAAGCTTTCTTT. The V call is TRBV18, the J call TRBJ1-1; 8 bases line up with TRBD1. Trimming at V came to 5 bases and at J to 6 bases, leaving 2 bases not matched to a gene. CDR1 and CDR2 from the germline V gene are KGHSH and LQKENI. The CDR3 sequence is 12 residues long.

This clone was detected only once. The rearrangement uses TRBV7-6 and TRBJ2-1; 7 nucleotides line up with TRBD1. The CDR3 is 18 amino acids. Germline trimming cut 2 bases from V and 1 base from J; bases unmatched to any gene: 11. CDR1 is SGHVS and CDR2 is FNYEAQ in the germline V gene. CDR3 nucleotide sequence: TGTGCCAGCAGCTTATCCCCGCCCGGGACAGATTCCTACAATGAGCAGTTCTTC. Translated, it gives CASSLSPPGTDSYNEQFF.

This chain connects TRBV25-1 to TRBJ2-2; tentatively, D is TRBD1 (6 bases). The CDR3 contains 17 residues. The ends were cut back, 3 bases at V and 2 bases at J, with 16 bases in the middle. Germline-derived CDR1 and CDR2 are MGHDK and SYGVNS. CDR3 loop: CASSDTRGSSNTGELFF. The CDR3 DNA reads TGTGCCAGCAGTGACACCAGGGGAAGTTCTAACACCGGGGAGCTGTTTTTT.

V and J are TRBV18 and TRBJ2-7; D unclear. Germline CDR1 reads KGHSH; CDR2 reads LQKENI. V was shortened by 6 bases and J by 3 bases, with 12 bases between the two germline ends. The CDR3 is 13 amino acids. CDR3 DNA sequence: TGTGCCAGCTCCACTATAATAAGCTACGAGCAGTACTTC. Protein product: CASSTIISYEQYF.

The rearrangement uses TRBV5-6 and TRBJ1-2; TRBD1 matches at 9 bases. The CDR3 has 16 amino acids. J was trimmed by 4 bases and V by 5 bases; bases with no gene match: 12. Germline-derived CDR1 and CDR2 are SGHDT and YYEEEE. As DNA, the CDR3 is TGTGCCAGCAGGTTTGACAGGGGGATGTCAGCCTATGGCTACACCTTC. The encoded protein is CASRFDRGMSAYGYTF.

The DNA for the CDR3 is TGTGCCACCAGCAGAGATTTGGGGCTAGCGGGAGCCCACGAGCAGTACTTC. It is translated as CATSRDLGLAGAHEQYF. The rearrangement uses TRBV15 and TRBJ2-7, with TRBD2 matching over 10 bases. Losses at the gene ends were 0 bases for V and 5 bases for J; bases not matched to a gene: 10. CDR1 and CDR2 from the germline V gene are LNHNV and YYDKDF (reference sequence). This CDR3 is built from 17 residues. Supplemented by reference TRBV15 and TRBJ2-7, the full variable domain reads DAMVIQNPRYQVTQFGKPVTLSCSQTLNHNVMYWYQQKSSQAPKLLFHYYDKDFNNEADTPDNFQSRRPNTSFCFLDIRSPGLGDTAMYLCATSRDLGLAGAHEQYFGPGTRLTVT.

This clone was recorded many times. The CDR3 DNA reads as TGTGCCAGCAGCTTTGGGGTAACCCGCAATGAGCAGTTCTTC. This sequence encodes CASSFGVTRNEQFF. This chain uses TRBV11-3 with TRBJ2-1; D is ambiguous. Looked up from germline, CDR1 is SGHNT and CDR2 is YENEEA. There are 14 residues in the CDR3. V was trimmed by 3 bases and J by 6 bases, leaving 12 bases between them.

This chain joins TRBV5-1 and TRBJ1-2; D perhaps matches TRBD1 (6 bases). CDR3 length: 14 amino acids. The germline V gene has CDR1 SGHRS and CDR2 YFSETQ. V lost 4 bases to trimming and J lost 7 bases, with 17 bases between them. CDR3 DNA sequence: TGCGCCAGCAGCGCCGGTCCGGGGGCAAGTGGCTACACCTTC. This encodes CASSAGPGASGYTF.